This T cell receptor beta chain was identified in a study of cytomegalovirus exposure and HLA in healthy donors (dated by TCRdb to 2017 to 2019). As for the study more broadly: An earlier analysis of 587 of the donors reported 276 Gb of sequence data and 95 million to 130 million unique TCR beta sequences obtained from around 190 million T cells. About 310 gigabases of sequencing data and tens of millions of unique TCR sequences were included in an early release covering 550 to 800 HLA-typed donors. Of the approximately 400 genotyped donors, about 80% fell in the genetic ancestry cluster associated with self-reported Caucasian donors. The study aimed to test whether cataloging public T cell receptors could reveal signatures of past pathogen exposure. The study profiled the T cell repertoires of more than 500 subjects by immunosequencing and related them to cytomegalovirus serostatus. Along with the approximately 650-subject first cohort, a separate validation cohort of over 90 different subjects was used. High-throughput TCR immunosequencing, statistical association of individual TCRs with disease status, and machine learning were combined to predict cytomegalovirus infection status. A later analysis re-analyzed previously published TCR beta repertoires from approximately 700 donors and added high-resolution HLA genotyping to study TCR occurrence patterns. Rather than drawing on any new phenotypic data, the later analysis identified candidate immune exposures from TCR beta sequences and the way those sequences occurred across donors. An earlier analysis of 587 of the donors applied high-throughput TCR beta sequencing to assess whether each TCR beta V gene segment acted as functional or pseudogenic. Donor age, sex, ethnicity and CMV serostatus were collected together with the repertoire data. In a later genetic analysis, genome-wide SNP genotypes for about three fifths of the roughly 670 donors were used, and that subset was treated as a discovery cohort. All discovery cohort repertoires had been generated using a single sequencing platform. Both class I and class II loci were covered by HLA typing, at four-digit resolution. The number of typed donors differed by locus: roughly 629-640 for A, B, C, DRB1 and DQB1; some 500 for DQA1; 606 for DPA1; and roughly 470 for DPB1. Several DR-DQ haplotypes were handled as single units for association and clustering, since linkage in the cohort was strong. Across under 500 genotyped donors of the cohort, an average of about 240,000 unique TCR beta nucleotide sequences per donor were sequenced, and 15% to 20% of those sequences were non-productive.

Libraries were made using the immunoSEQ multiplex PCR assay. A mixture of 60 forward primers for TCR Vbeta segments and 13 reverse primers for TCR Jbeta segments was used in the multiplex PCR. The CDR3 region of rearranged TCR beta genes was amplified from genomic DNA by a multiplex PCR assay. The amplified TCR beta libraries were sequenced on the Illumina HiSeq System as 87-base-pair reads. As for the authors' bioinformatics: A later analysis tallied roughly 78 million unique TCR beta chains across the approximately 670 repertoires, and approximately 9.9 million of those chains were shared by two or more donors. To remove PCR and sequencing errors, raw reads were error-corrected and collapsed into unique sequences using a nearest-neighbor algorithm that merged closely related sequences. To assign V, D and J gene segments, CDR3 sequences were aligned to IMGT reference sequences. Each retained sequence needed at least a six-nucleotide match to both a V gene segment and a J gene segment. A rearrangement was called productive if the CDR3 had no stop codons and remained in frame with V and J, and every other rearrangement was called non-productive. Following IMGT convention, CDR3 was defined as the stretch from the second conserved V-encoded cysteine to the conserved J-encoded phenylalanine. In an earlier analysis of more than 550 of the donors, sequences lacking an unambiguous match to a single V gene segment were excluded. An earlier analysis of over 450 of the donors classified V segments as functional when productive rearrangements were above 56.7% and as segregating when the standard deviation between donors was above 5%. A statistical classification framework was developed to diagnose cytomegalovirus status using the catalog of TCR beta chain sequences. In a later analysis, TCR nucleotide sequences were compared against IMGT/GENE-DB human TR gene sequences so that V and J genes could be assigned. In a later analysis, CDR3 sequences and most-parsimonious VDJ recombination scenarios were assigned using the TCRdist pipeline. In a later analysis, every TCR beta chain was defined by the combination of its CDR3 amino acid sequence and its V-gene family, and reads without a unique V-gene family were dropped. A later analysis removed several hundred highly shared, low-generation-probability nucleotide sequences to deal with suspected cross-contamination and a sequencing artifact. In a later analysis, a clonal expansion index was calculated for each public chain from normalized within-repertoire ranks of inferred template counts. A later analysis computed generation probabilities with a VDJ recombination model fitted to out-of-frame rearrangements, and checked the results against IGoR. Hypergeometric tests were used in a later analysis to score TCR-TCR, TCR-HLA and TCR-CMV co-occurrence, with a repertoire-size bias correction applied to the TCR pairs. A later analysis estimated false discovery rates by permuting HLA or CMV assignments 20 times. In a later analysis, co-occurring TCRs were grouped using DBSCAN, and TCRdist sequence similarity was added for clustering within HLA-allele-positive subsets. Repertoires with fewer than 30,000 or more than 120,000 public chains, plus five repertoires with anomalous nucleotide sharing, were excluded from co-occurrence clustering. The table comes from immuneACCESS by way of TCRdb, which keeps in-frame sequences with V and J called. Part of the clones is missing from these tables; in studies checked, under half for an unresolved V gene and the rest for unknown reasons. D and trimming were read from the DNA, whereas the V and J calls and clone size are those reported in that table. The sample table lists some 130,000 clones, approximately 80% of them with a count of one. More than 4% of the sample goes to the ten largest clones.

Taken from cysteine to phenylalanine, the CDR3 has 15 residues. The kept DNA is CDR3 alone, 45 bases in frame from the first base. For CDR1 and CDR2, the germline V gene (reference sequence) lists SEHNR and FQNEAQ. V is trimmed back by 1 base and J by 1 base, and the junction contains 4 bases that no gene match accounts for. The full study reports these points: In an earlier analysis of about 540 of the donors, most TCR beta V segments were observed in productive rearrangements about 87% or about 30% of the time, broadly matching IMGT annotations. Strong co-occurrence of HLA alleles, especially DR and DQ, made assigning TCR associations to individual alleles difficult. Linkage disequilibrium might explain the correlated functional status among segregating V segments, but an unknown experimental factor could not be excluded. A further reported finding was that TCR beta sequences accurately predicted the HLA-A and HLA-B alleles for most subjects in the first cohort. Roughly 15 rarely observed V segments, including chromosome 9 orphons, were excluded from the earlier analysis of 550 to 700 of the donors because counts were too low. In a later analysis, HLA-associated TCR beta chains were found to be more clonally expanded and to have lower generation probabilities than equally common non-associated chains. In a later genetic analysis, a missense DCLRE1C variant was associated with V-gene and J-gene trimming of TCR beta chains, and the association was replicated in an independent cohort. A later analysis found that TCR association rates varied across HLA loci, with DRB1 alleles showing the most associated TCRs and HLA-C alleles the fewest. The only immune exposure information available for the cohort was CMV serostatus. At a false discovery rate of 0.05, a later analysis linked 15,000 to 20,000 TCR beta sequences to specific HLA alleles. The presence/absence analyses assumed that sequencing depth was roughly uniform across donors, and that assumption may not be true. Because the 87-base-pair reads could not distinguish some IMGT-functional V segments, including TRBV6-2 and TRBV6-3, those segments were excluded. A later analysis found that most CMV-associated TCR beta chains appeared HLA-restricted, with HLA associations seemingly driven largely by CMV exposure. Three of the identified cytomegalovirus-associated TCR beta chains were confirmed in vitro to be specific for cytomegalovirus antigens. Because HLA typing was missing for some donors at each locus, association tests included only the typed subset. Across donors, most TCR sequences were observed very rarely, whereas some public TCRs were present in many individuals. This cohort had only TCR beta chains sequenced, and the lack of alpha or paired-chain data limited which features could be detected. In a later genetic analysis, fewer N-insertions in productive TCRs were reported among donors in an Asian-associated ancestry cluster than the approximately 670-donor mean. The study listed 164 TCR beta chains as associated with cytomegalovirus. The sequencing pipeline was judged likely to have produced a cluster of highly shared sequence variants as a technical artifact. The classifier was reported to diagnose cytomegalovirus status with high specificity and sensitivity in both the original and validation cohorts. The authors suggested that the approach could potentially be extended to other disease states and immunological phenotypes. Several of the top co-occurrence clusters appeared to be linked to parvovirus B19, influenza, CMV and Epstein-Barr virus, according to a later analysis.

Regarding this clone: Its antigen target is currently unknown. No much larger clone is present one base from it, and per-base qualities are unavailable.

The cohort was made up of hundreds of healthy bone marrow donors. At the time of sampling, all cohort members were nominally healthy, though unrecorded immune exposures were likely present. The donor was CMV seropositive and was included in the group of approximately 300 seropositive cohort members. A peripheral blood sample was collected from each donor, and TCR beta sequencing was performed on peripheral blood mononuclear cells. Genomic DNA extraction from the blood cell samples was performed with the Qiagen DNeasy Blood Extraction Kit. The V and J segments used are TRBV7-9 and TRBJ2-7; 7 central nucleotides agree with TRBD1. The receptor's source is a male donor in good health and CMV-seropositive. Source material: PBMCs. The CDR3 has the sequence CASSLVGTESYEQYF. The sequenced DNA: TGTGCCAGCAGCTTAGTGGGGACAGAATCCTACGAGCAGTACTTC.